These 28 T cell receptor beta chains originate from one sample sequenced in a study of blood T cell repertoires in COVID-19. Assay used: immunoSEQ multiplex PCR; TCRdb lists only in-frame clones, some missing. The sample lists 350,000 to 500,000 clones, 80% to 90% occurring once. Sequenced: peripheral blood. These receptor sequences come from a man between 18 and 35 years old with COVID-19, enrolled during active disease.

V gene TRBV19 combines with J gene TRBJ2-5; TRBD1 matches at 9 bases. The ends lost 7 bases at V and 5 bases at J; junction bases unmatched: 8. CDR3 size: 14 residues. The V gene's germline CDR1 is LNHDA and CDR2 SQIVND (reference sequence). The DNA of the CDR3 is TGTGCCAGTACCGTGACAGGGGGGATTGAGACCCAGTACTTC. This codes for CASTVTGGIETQYF.

CDR3 DNA sequence: TGTGCCAGCAGCATCGTGCGGAGTCGGGGCGGGGAGCTGTTTTTT. It codes for CASSIVRSRGGELFF. This rearrangement joins TRBV7-8 to TRBJ2-2; D is perhaps TRBD2 (5 bases). The V end was cut by 5 bases, the J end by 7 bases, with 17 bases between. This CDR3 is 15 amino acids long. CDR1 is SGHVS and CDR2 is FQNEAQ in the germline V gene.

CDR3 in amino acids: CASSLAREKLFF. The CDR3 bases are TGTGCCAGCAGCTTAGCGCGGGAAAAACTGTTTTTT. V and J are TRBV7-8 and TRBJ1-4; no clear D gene. CDR3 length: 12 amino acids. In germline, CDR1 is SGHVS, CDR2 FQNEAQ. Trimming took 0 bases from V and 8 from J, leaving 4 bases between them.

In DNA, the CDR3 is TGTGCCAGCAGTCATGTCGGGACAGGGGGCTGGGAGACCCAGTACTTC. Encoded protein: CASSHVGTGGWETQYF. The chain combines TRBV27 with TRBJ2-5, with 12 bases lining up with TRBD1. Germline CDR1 MNHEY, CDR2 SMNVEV (reference sequence). The CDR3 covers 16 residues. J lost 5 bases, V lost 5 bases, and 9 bases had no gene match.

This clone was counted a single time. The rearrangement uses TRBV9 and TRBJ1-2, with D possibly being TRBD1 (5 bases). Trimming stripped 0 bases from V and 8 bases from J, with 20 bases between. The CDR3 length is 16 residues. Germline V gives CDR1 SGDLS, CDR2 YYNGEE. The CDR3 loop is CASSVGAGRGLSGYTF. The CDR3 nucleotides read TGTGCCAGCAGCGTAGGGGCAGGGCGAGGCCTAAGCGGCTACACCTTC. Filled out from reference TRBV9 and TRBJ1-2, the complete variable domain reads DSGVTQTPKHLITATGQRVTLRCSPRSGDLSVYWYQQSLDQGLQFLIQYYNGEERAKGNILERFSAQQFPDLHSELNLSSLELGDSALYFCASSVGAGRGLSGYTFGSGTRLTVV.

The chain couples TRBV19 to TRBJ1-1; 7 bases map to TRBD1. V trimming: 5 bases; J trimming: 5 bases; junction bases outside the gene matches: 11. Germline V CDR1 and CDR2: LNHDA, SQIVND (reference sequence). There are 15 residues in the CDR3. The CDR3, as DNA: TGTGCCAGTAGTGCTCAAACAGGGGTAAGAACTGAAGCTTTCTTT. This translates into CASSAQTGVRTEAFF.

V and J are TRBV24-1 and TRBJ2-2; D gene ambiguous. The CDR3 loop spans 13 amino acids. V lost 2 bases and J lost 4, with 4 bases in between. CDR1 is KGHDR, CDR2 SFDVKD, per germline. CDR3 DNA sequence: TGTGCCACCAGTGATTCAATCACCGGGGAGCTGTTTTTT. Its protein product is CATSDSITGELFF.

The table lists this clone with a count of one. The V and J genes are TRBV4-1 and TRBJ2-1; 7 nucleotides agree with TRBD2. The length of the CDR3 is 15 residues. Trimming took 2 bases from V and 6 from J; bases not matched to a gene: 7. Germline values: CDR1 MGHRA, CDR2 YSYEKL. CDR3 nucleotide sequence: TGCGCCAGCAGCCAATCGGGCGGCGGGGGCAATGAGCAGTTCTTC. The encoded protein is CASSQSGGGGNEQFF.

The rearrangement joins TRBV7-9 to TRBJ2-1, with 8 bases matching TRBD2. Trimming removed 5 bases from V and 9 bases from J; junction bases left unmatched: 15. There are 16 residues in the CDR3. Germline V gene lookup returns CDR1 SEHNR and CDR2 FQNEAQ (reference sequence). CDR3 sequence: CASSDTNLAGLGEQFF. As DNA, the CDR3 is TGTGCCAGCAGCGACACAAATTTAGCGGGGCTCGGTGAGCAGTTCTTC.

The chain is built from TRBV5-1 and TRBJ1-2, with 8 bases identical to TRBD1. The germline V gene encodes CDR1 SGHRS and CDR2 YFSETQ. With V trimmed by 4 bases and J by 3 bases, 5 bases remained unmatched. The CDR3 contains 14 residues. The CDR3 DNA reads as TGCGCCAGCAGCGACGGACAGGGTCACTATGGCTACACCTTC. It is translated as CASSDGQGHYGYTF. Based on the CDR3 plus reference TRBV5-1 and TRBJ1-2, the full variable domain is KAGVTQTPRYLIKTRGQQVTLSCSPISGHRSVSWYQQTPGQGLQFLFEYFSETQRNKGNFPGRFSGRQFSNSRSEMNVSTLELGDSALYLCASSDGQGHYGYTFGSGTRLTVV.

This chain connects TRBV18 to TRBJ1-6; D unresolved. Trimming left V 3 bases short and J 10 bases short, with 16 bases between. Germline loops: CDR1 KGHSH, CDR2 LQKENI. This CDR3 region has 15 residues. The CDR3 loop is CASSPLDRADSPLHF. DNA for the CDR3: TGTGCCAGCTCACCTCTAGACCGCGCTGACTCACCCCTCCACTTT.

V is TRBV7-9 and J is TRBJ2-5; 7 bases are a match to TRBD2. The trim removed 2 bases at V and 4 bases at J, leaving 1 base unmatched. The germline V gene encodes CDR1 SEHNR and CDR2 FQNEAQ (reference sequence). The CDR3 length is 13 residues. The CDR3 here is CASSLWGGETQYF. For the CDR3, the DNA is TGTGCCAGCAGCTTATGGGGGGGAGAGACCCAGTACTTC.

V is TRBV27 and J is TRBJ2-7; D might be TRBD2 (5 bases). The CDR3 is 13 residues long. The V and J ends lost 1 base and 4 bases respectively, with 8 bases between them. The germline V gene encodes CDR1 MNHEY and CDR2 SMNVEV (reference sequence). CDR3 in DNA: TGTGCCAGCAGTTTATGGTCGGGGTACGAGCAGTACTTC. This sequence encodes CASSLWSGYEQYF.

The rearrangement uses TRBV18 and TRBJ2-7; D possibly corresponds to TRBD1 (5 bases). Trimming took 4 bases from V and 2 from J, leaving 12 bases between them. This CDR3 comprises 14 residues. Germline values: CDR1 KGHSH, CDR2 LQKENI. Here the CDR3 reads CASSQETETYEQYF. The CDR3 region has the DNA TGTGCCAGCTCACAGGAGACAGAGACCTACGAGCAGTACTTC.

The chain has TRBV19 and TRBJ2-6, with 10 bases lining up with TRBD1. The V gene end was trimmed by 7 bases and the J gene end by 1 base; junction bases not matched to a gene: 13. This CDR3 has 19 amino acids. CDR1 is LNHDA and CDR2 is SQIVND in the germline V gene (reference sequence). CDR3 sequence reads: CASTPIPGQGISGANVLTF. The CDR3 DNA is TGTGCCAGTACCCCAATTCCGGGACAGGGGATTTCTGGGGCCAACGTCCTGACTTTC.

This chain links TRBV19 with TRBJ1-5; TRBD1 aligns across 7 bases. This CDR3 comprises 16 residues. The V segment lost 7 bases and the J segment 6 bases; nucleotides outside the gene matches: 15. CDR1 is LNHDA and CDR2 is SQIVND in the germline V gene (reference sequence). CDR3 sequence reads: CASNPQDYRGSQPQHF. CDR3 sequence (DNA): TGTGCCAGTAACCCGCAAGATTACAGGGGCAGTCAGCCCCAGCATTTT.

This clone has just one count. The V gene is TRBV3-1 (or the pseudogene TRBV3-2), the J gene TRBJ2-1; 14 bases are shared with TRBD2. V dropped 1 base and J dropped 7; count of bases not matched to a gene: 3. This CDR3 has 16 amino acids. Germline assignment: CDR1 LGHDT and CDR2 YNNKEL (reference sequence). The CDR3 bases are TGTGCCAGCAGCCAAGGACTAGCGGGGGGGCGGAATGAGCAGTTCTTC. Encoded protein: CASSQGLAGGRNEQFF.

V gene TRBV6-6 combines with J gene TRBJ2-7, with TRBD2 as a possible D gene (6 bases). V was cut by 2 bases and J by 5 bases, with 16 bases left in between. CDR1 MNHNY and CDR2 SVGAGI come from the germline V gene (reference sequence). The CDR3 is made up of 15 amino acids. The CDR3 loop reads CASSYIGTGSHEQYF. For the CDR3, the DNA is TGTGCCAGCAGTTACATAGGGACTGGTTCCCACGAGCAGTACTTC.

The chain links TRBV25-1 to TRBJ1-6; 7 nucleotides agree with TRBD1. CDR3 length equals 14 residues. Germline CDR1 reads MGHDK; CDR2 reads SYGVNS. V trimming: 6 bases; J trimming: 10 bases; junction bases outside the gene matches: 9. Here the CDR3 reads CASSYTGVGSPLHF. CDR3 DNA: TGTGCCAGCAGCTATACAGGGGTAGGCTCACCCCTCCACTTT.

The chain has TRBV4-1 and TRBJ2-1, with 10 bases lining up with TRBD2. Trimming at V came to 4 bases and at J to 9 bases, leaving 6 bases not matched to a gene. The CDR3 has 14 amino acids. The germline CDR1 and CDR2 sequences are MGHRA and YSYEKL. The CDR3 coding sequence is TGCGCCAGCAGCCGGCTAGCGGGAGTTACTGAGCAGTTCTTC. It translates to CASSRLAGVTEQFF.

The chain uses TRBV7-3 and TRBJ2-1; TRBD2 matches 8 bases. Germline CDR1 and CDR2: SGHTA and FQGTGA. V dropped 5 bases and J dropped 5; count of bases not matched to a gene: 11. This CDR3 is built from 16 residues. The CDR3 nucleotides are TGTGCCAGCAGCCACAGAGCGGGAGTGGGCGACAATGAGCAGTTCTTC. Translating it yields CASSHRAGVGDNEQFF.

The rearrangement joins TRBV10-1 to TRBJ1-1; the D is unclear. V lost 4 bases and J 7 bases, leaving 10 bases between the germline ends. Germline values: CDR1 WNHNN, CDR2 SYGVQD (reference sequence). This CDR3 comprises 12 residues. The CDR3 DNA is TGCGCCAGCAGTGCCACGAGAGGTGAAGCTTTCTTT. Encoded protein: CASSATRGEAFF.

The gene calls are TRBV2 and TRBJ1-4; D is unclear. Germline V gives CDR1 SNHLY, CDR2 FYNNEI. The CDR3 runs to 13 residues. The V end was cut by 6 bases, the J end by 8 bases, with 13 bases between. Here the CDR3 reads CASRRGFKEKLFF. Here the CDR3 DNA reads TGTGCCAGCAGAAGAGGATTTAAGGAAAAACTGTTTTTT.

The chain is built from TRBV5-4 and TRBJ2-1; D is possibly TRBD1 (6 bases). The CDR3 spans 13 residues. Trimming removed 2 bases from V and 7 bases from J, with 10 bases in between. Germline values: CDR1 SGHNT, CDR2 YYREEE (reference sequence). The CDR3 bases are TGTGCCAGCAGCTTAAGGGACACTAATGAGCAGTTCTTC. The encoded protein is CASSLRDTNEQFF.

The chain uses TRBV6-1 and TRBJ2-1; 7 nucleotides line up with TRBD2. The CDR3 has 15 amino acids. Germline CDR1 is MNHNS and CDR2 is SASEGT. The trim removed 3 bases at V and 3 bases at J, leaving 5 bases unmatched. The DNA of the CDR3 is TGTGCCAGCAGTGAGCCCGGGACTATCTACAATGAGCAGTTCTTC. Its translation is CASSEPGTIYNEQFF.

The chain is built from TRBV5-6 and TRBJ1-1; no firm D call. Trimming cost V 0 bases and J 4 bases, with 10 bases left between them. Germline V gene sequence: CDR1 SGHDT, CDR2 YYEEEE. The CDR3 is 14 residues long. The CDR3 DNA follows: TGTGCCAGCAGCTTGGTCGAGGGTGGCACTGAAGCTTTCTTT. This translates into CASSLVEGGTEAFF.

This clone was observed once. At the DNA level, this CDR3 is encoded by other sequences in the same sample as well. CDR3 region: CASSQVTANYGYTF. Here the CDR3 DNA reads TGTGCCAGCAGCCAAGTTACCGCGAACTATGGCTACACCTTC. The rearrangement joins TRBV3-1 (or the pseudogene TRBV3-2) to TRBJ1-2, with D unresolved. CDR1 is LGHDT, CDR2 YNNKEL, per germline (reference sequence). The CDR3 totals 14 residues. V dropped 1 base and J dropped 2 bases, with 8 bases sitting between them.

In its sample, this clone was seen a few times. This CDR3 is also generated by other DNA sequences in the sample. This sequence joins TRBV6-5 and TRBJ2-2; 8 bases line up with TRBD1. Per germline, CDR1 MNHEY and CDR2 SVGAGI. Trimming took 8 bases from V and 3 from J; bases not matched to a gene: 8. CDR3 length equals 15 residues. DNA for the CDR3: TGTGCCAGCCGACGTGGACAGGGCGACACCGGGGAGCTGTTTTTT. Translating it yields CASRRGQGDTGELFF.